This T cell receptor beta chain was found in a study of CD8 T cells in Susac syndrome. TEMRA cells were FACS-enriched, and CD8+ and CD4+ T cells were isolated negatively. Random hexamers were used to reverse transcribe an amount of roughly 0.5 to 1 ug RNA. Amplification of TCR beta CDR3 by immunoSEQ multiplex PCR spanned 54 Vbeta and 13 Jbeta. MiXCR, applied by TCRdb to the immunoSEQ multiplex PCR reads, yields one record per CDR3 protein. The table includes approximately 74,000 distinct CDR3 sequences, over 85% detected once. CDR3 length equals 17 residues. Germline CDR1 PRHDT, CDR2 FYEKMQ (reference sequence). Trimming took off 5 bases at V and 1 base at J, with 21 bases between the two ends.

The V and J genes are TRBV13 and TRBJ2-7, with D perhaps matching TRBD1 (5 bases). The sequenced sample consisted of CD8+ T cells from PBMCs. This receptor was obtained from a human donor with Susac syndrome. The CDR3 reads CASSLQVLSTPSYEQYF. The CDR3 DNA sequence: TGTGCCAGCAGCCTACAGGTTCTCTCCACTCCTTCCTACGAGCAGTACTTC.